The rows below give T cell receptor beta chains drawn from one sample of a study of cytomegalovirus exposure and HLA in healthy donors. Some clones are missing from TCRdb's copy, which holds only in-frame ones; the method was immunoSEQ multiplex PCR. The ten top clones account for approximately 1%, within a sample of 200,000 to 250,000 clones. The sample comprised PBMCs. The receptors come from a woman aged 30 to 39 in good health and CMV-seropositive. CDR3s include the opening cysteine and the closing phenylalanine or tryptophan. A D gene is named only where the DNA matches it firmly.

d_gene	v_gene	j_gene	CDR3nt	CDR3aa
-	TRBV30	TRBJ2-1	TGTGCCTGGAGTGTCTACAGGTACAATGAGCAGTTCTTC	CAWSVYRYNEQFF
-	TRBV5-1	TRBJ2-7	TGCGCCAGCAGCTTGGCCGCGGATGTCTACGAGCAGTACTTC	CASSLAADVYEQYF
-	TRBV4-2	TRBJ2-5	TGTGCCAGCAGCCAAGAGCGCGGAAGGGGCTTGTACCAAGAGACCCAGTACTTC	CASSQERGRGLYQETQYF
-	TRBV6-5	TRBJ1-3	TGTGCCAGCAGTTACACTCACAAGGGCCCAGGGTACACCATATATTTT	CASSYTHKGPGYTIYF
TRBD2	TRBV5-1	TRBJ2-1	TGCGCCAGCGCCGACGGGGGGGGAGGTTACAATGAGCAGTTCTTC	CASADGGGGYNEQFF
-	TRBV18	TRBJ1-1	TGTGCCAGCTCACCGTTGGAGGGCACTGAAGCTTTCTTT	CASSPLEGTEAFF
-	TRBV6-5	TRBJ2-7	TGTGCCAGCAGTTACTCGAGGGTGACAGGCTCCTACGAGCAGTACTTC	CASSYSRVTGSYEQYF
TRBD2	TRBV11-2	TRBJ2-1	TGTGCCAGCAGCTTAGGACTAGCGGGGGCCGTCCCATCCTACAATGAGCAGTTCTTC	CASSLGLAGAVPSYNEQFF
-	TRBV16	TRBJ1-2	TGTGCCAGCAGCCAATCCAACCGGGAATGGCCTTATGGCTACACCTTC	CASSQSNREWPYGYTF
TRBD2	TRBV10-1	TRBJ2-7	TGCGCCAGCAGGCCTAGCGGCTCCTACGAGCAGTACTTC	CASRPSGSYEQYF
-	TRBV5-1	TRBJ2-5	TGCGCCAGCAGCTACGGCAGGGGTAGACGGGAGACCCAGTACTTC	CASSYGRGRRETQYF
-	TRBV6-5	TRBJ2-2	TGTGCCAGCAGCTATATAAACACCGGGGAGCTGTTTTTT	CASSYINTGELFF
-	TRBV7-2	TRBJ1-5	TGTGCCAGCAGCTCCGACAGCTGGGATCAGCCCCAGCATTTT	CASSSDSWDQPQHF
TRBD1	TRBV11-2	TRBJ2-1	TGTGCCAGCAGCTTAGATCCCGCCGGGACAGGGACATCCATCGGTGAGCAGTTCTTC	CASSLDPAGTGTSIGEQFF
TRBD2	TRBV2	TRBJ2-2	TGTGCCAGCAGCTCAAGACTAGCGGGAGGATCTAGGGTGAACACCGGGGAGCTGTTTTTT	CASSSRLAGGSRVNTGELFF
-	TRBV19	TRBJ2-4	TGTGCCAGTAGTGGCCCGGAATGGGCGGCCAAAAACATTCAGTACTTC	CASSGPEWAAKNIQYF
-	TRBV5-6	TRBJ2-5	TGTGCCAGCGGCTTGGAACGGTTAGAGACCCAGTACTTC	CASGLERLETQYF
TRBD1	TRBV18	TRBJ2-1	TGTGCCAGCTCACAGTCATTCGGGACAGGGGGCAATGAGCAGTTCTTC	CASSQSFGTGGNEQFF